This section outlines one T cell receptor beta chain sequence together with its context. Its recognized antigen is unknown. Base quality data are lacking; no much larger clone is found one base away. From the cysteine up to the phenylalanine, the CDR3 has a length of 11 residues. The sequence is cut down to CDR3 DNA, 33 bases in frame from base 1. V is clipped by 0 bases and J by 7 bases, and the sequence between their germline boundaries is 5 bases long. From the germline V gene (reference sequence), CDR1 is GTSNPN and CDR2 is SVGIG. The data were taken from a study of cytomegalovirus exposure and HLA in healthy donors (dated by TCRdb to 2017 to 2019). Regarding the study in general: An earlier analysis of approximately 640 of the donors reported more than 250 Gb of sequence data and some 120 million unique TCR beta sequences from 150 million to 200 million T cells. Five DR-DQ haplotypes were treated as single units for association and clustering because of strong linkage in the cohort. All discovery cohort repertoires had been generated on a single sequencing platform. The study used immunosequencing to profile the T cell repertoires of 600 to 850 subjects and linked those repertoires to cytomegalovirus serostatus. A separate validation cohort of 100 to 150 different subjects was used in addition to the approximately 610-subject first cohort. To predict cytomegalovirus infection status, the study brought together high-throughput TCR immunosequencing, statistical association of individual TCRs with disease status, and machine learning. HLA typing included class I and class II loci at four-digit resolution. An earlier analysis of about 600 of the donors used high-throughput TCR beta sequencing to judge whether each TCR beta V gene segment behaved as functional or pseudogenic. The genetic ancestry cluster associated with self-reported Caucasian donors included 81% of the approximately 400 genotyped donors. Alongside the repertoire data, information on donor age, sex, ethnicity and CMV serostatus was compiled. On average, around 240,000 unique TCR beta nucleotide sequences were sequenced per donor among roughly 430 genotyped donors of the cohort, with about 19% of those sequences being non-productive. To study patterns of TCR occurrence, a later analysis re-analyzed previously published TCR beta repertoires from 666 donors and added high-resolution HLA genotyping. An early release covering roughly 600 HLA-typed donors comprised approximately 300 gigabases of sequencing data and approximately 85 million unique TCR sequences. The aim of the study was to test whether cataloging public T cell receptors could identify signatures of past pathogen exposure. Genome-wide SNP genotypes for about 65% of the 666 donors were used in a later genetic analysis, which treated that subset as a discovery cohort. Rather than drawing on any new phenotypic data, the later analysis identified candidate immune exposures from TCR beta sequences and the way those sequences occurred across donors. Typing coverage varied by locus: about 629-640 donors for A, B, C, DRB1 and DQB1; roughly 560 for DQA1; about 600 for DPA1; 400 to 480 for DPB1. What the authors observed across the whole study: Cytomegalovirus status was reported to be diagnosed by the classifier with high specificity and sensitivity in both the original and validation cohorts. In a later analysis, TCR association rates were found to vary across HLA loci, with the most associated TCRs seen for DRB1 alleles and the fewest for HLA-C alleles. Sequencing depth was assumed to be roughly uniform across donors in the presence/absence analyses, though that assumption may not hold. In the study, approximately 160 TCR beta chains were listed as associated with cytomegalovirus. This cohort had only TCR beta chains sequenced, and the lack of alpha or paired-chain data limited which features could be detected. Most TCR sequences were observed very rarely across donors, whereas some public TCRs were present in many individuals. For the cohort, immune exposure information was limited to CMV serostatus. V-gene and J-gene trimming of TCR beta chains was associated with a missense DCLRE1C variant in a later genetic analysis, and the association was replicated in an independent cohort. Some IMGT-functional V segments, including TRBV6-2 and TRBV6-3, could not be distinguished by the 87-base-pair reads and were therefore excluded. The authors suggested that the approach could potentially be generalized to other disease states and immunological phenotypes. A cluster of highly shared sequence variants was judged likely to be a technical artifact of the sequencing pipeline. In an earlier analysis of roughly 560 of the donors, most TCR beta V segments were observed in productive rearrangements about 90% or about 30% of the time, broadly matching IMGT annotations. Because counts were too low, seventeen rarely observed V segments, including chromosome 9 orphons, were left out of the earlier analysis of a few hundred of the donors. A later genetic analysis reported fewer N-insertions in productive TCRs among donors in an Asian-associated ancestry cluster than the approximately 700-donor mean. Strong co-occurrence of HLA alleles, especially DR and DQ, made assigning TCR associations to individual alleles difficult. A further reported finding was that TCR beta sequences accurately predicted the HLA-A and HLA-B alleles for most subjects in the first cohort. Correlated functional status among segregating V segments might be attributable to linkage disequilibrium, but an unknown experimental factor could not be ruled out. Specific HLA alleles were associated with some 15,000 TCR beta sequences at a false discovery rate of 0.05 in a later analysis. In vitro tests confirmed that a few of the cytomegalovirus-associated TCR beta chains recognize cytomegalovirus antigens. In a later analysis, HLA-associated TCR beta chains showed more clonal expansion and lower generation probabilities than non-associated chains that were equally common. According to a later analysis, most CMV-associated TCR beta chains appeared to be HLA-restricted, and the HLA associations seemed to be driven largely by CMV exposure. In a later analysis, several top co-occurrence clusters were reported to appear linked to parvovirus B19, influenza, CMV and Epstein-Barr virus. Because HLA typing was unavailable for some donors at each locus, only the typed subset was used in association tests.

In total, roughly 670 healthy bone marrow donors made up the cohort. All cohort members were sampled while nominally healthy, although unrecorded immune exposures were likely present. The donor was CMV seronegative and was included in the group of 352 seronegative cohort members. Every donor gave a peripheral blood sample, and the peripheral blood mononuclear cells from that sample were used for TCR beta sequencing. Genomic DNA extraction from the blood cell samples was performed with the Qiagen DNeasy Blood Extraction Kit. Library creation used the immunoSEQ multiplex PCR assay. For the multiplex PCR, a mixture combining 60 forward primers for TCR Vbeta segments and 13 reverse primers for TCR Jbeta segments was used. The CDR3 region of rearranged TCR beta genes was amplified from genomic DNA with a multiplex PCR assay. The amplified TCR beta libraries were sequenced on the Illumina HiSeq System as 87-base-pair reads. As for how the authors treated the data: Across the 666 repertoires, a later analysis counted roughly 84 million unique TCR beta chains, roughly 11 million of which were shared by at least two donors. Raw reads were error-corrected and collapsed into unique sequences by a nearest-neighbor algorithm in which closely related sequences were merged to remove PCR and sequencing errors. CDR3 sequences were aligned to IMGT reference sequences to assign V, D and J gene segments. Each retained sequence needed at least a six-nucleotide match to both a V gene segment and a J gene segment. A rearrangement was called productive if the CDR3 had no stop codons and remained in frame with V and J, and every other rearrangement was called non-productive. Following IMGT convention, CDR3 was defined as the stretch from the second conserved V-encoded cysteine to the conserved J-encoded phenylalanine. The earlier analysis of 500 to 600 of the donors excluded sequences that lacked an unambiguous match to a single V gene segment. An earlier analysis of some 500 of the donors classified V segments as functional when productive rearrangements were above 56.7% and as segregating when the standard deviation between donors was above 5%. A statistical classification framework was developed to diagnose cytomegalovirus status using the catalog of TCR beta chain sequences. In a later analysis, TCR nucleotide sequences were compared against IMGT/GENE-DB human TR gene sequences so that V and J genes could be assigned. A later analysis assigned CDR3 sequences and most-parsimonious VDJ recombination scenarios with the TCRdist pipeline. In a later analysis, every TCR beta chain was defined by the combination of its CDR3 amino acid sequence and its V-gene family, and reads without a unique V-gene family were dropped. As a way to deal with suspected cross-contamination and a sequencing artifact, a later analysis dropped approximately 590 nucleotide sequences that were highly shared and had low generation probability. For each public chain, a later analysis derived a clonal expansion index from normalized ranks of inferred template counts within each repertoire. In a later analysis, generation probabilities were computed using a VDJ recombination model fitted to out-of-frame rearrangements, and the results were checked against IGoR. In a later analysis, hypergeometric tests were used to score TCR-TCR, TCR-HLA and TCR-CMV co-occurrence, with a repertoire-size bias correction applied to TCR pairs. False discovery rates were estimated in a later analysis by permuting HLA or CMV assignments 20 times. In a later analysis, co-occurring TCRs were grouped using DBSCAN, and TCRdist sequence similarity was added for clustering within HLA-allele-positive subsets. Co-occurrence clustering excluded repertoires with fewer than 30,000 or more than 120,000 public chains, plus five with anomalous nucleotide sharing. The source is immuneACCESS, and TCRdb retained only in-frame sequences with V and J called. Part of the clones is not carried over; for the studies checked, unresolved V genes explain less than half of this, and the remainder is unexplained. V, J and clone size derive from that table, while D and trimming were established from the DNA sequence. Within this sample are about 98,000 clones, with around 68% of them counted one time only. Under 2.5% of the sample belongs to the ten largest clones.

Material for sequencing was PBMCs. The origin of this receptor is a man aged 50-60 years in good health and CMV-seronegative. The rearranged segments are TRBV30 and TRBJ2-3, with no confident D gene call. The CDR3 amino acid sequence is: CAWSVSNTQYF. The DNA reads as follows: TGTGCCTGGAGTGTATCCAATACGCAGTATTTT.